The 27 T cell receptor beta chains reported below all come from one sample, sequenced in a study of human thymus T cells. Libraries were prepared by immunoSEQ multiplex PCR; TCRdb keeps only in-frame clonotypes and omits some of them. The sample consists of 86,000 or so clones, 96% of them appearing once. Thymus pieces cut out during corrective heart surgery were the tissue that was used. Sequenced input: thymus tissue. The receptors stem from a boy younger than two with a congenital heart defect but otherwise immunologically healthy.

The chain combines TRBV6-5 with TRBJ1-2, with D maybe TRBD1 (6 bases). The CDR3 runs to 14 residues. V was cut by 6 bases and J by 6 bases, with 17 bases left in between. Germline V gene lookup returns CDR1 MNHEY and CDR2 SVGAGI. CDR3 DNA: TGTGCCAGCAGCAGGGGTCCCGGGGGGAATGGCTACACCTTC. This sequence encodes CASSRGPGGNGYTF.

The chain recombines TRBV18 with TRBJ1-5, with 9 nucleotides matching TRBD1. CDR3 length equals 16 residues. V shed 6 bases and J 1 base; nucleotides not matched to a gene: 7. Germline CDR1 and CDR2: KGHSH and LQKENI. DNA of the CDR3: TGTGCCAGCTCTCGCCGGGACAGGGTAAGCAATCAGCCCCAGCATTTT. Encoded protein: CASSRRDRVSNQPQHF. The full variable domain, in which reference TRBV18 and TRBJ1-5 provide the parts outside the CDR3, is NAGVMQNPRHLVRRRGQEARLRCSPMKGHSHVYWYRQLPEEGLKFMVYLQKENIIDESGMPKERFSAEFPKEGPSILRIQQVVRGDSAAYFCASSRRDRVSNQPQHFGDGTRLSIL.

This clone has just one count. The V and J genes are TRBV27 and TRBJ1-2, with a tentative D call TRBD1 (5 bases). Germline V gives CDR1 MNHEY, CDR2 SMNVEV (reference sequence). The CDR3 sequence is 14 residues long. Trimming stripped 5 bases from V and 2 bases from J, with 12 bases between. CDR3 nucleotides: TGTGCCAGCAGTCCAAGGACACTCAACTATGGCTACACCTTC. Amino acid sequence: CASSPRTLNYGYTF.

The chain joins TRBV15 to TRBJ2-1; 15 bases line up with TRBD2. Germline lookup yields CDR1 LNHNV and CDR2 YYDKDF (reference sequence). The CDR3 contains 17 residues. With V trimmed by 1 base and J by 5 bases, 3 bases remained unmatched. CDR3 in amino acids: CATSRVRTSGRDNEQFF. In DNA, the CDR3 is TGTGCCACCAGCAGAGTTCGGACTAGCGGGAGGGACAATGAGCAGTTCTTC.

This chain joins TRBV7-9 and TRBJ2-5; D might be TRBD2 (6 bases). The germline V gene encodes CDR1 SEHNR and CDR2 FQNEAQ (reference sequence). The CDR3 runs 16 residues. V shed 2 bases and J shed 2 bases, with 15 bases lying between them. As DNA, the CDR3 is TGTGCCAGCAGCTTAAAGGCTAGCGCCTTACAAGAGACCCAGTACTTC. This translates into CASSLKASALQETQYF.

A single count supports this clone. This chain uses TRBV21-1 with TRBJ1-5. TRBV21-1 is an annotated pseudogene. The CDR3 is made up of 16 amino acids. CDR3 sequence (DNA): TGTGCCAGCAACCCTAACACCGATAATCCCAATCAGCCCCAGCATTTT. Encoded protein: CASNPNTDNPNQPQHF.

This chain links TRBV13 with TRBJ2-3, with 12 positions matching TRBD2. Germline V gene sequence: CDR1 PRHDT, CDR2 FYEKMQ (reference sequence). This CDR3 comprises 15 residues. V shed 5 bases, J shed 6 bases, and the junction held 6 bases outside the gene matches. The CDR3 coding sequence is TGTGCCAGCAGCCTATCTAGCGGGGGGGGCGATACGCAGTATTTT. This codes for CASSLSSGGGDTQYF. The full variable domain, its missing parts supplied by reference TRBV13 and TRBJ2-3, is AAGVIQSPRHLIKEKRETATLKCYPIPRHDTVYWYQQGPGQDPQFLISFYEKMQSDKGSIPDRFSAQQFSDYHSELNMSSLELGDSALYFCASSLSSGGGDTQYFGPGTRLTVL.

This clone appeared once. The chain links TRBV28 to TRBJ2-6; the D is unclear. In germline, CDR1 is MDHEN, CDR2 SYDVKM. Deletions cut 10 bases from V and 3 bases from J, with 19 bases between. The CDR3 spans 16 residues. The CDR3 DNA is TGTGCCATCAAGAAAACTTGTATGGGTGGGGCCAACGTCCTGACTTTC. This translates into CAIKKTCMGGANVLTF.

This chain joins TRBV15 and TRBJ2-7; possible D gene TRBD1, 5 bases. The germline CDR1 and CDR2 sequences are LNHNV and YYDKDF (reference sequence). V was trimmed by 1 base and J by 2 bases, leaving 9 bases between them. CDR3 length equals 14 residues. The CDR3 is CATSRVAGTYEQYF. CDR3 bases: TGTGCCACCAGCAGAGTTGCAGGGACCTACGAGCAGTACTTC.

The rearrangement links TRBV2 to TRBJ2-7, with 7 bases fitting TRBD2. CDR1 and CDR2 from the germline V gene are SNHLY and FYNNEI. V lost 7 bases to trimming and J lost 2 bases; unmatched junction nucleotides: 11. This CDR3 contains 15 residues. The CDR3 reads CASTLGGSLTYEQYF. DNA for the CDR3: TGTGCCAGCACCCTGGGGGGGAGTCTGACCTACGAGCAGTACTTC.

This chain joins TRBV28 and TRBJ1-3; 7 nucleotides line up with TRBD1. Losses at the gene ends were 5 bases for V and 0 bases for J; bases not matched to a gene: 4. There are 15 residues in the CDR3. Germline V gives CDR1 MDHEN, CDR2 SYDVKM. The CDR3 DNA reads TGTGCCAGCAGTCAGGACAGGCGCTCTGGAAACACCATATATTTT. Translating it yields CASSQDRRSGNTIYF.

The chain employs TRBV7-9 and TRBJ2-5, with TRBD2 matching over 12 bases. The CDR3 spans 18 residues. Losses at the gene ends were 3 bases for V and 2 bases for J; bases not matched to a gene: 10. From germline, CDR1 is SEHNR and CDR2 FQNEAQ (reference sequence). CDR3 residues: CASSFLGLAGGRQETQYF. The CDR3 DNA sequence: TGTGCCAGCAGCTTCCTGGGCCTAGCGGGAGGGAGGCAAGAGACCCAGTACTTC.

J is TRBJ1-1 and V is TRBV25-1, with a weak D call TRBD1 (5 bases). The CDR3 consists of 14 residues. Germline V gene lookup returns CDR1 MGHDK and CDR2 SYGVNS. V was cut by 3 bases and J by 0 bases, with 8 bases left in between. The DNA of the CDR3 is TGTGCCAGCAGTGAGTGGGGCATGAACACTGAAGCTTTCTTT. This gives the protein CASSEWGMNTEAFF.

V gene TRBV5-1 combines with J gene TRBJ1-2; perhaps TRBD1 as D (5 bases). The germline gives CDR1 SGHRS, CDR2 YFSETQ. The CDR3 sequence is 12 residues long. V was trimmed by 5 bases and J by 4 bases, leaving 9 bases between them. CDR3 nucleotides: TGCGCCAGCAGTCAGGGTCTCTATGGCTACACCTTC. This encodes CASSQGLYGYTF.

The V gene is TRBV11-3, the J gene TRBJ2-2; the match to TRBD1 covers 7 bases. The CDR3 has 19 residues. Losses at the gene ends were 2 bases for V and 8 bases for J; bases not matched to a gene: 20. The germline V gene encodes CDR1 SGHNT and CDR2 YENEEA. The CDR3 protein is CASSLRQGPLTLLTGELFF. The CDR3 nucleotides are TGTGCCAGCAGCTTACGACAGGGCCCCTTGACTCTCTTGACTGGGGAGCTGTTTTTT.

The genes are TRBV4-2 and TRBJ2-7, with TRBD2 matching 10 bases. The trim removed 3 bases at V and 5 bases at J, leaving 22 bases unmatched. The CDR3 has 20 residues. CDR1 is LGHNA, CDR2 YNFKEQ, per germline. CDR3: CASSQFRNPLQLAGKDEQYF. CDR3 DNA: TGTGCCAGCAGCCAGTTTCGGAATCCGCTCCAACTAGCGGGAAAAGACGAGCAGTACTTC.

This rearrangement joins TRBV4-1 to TRBJ2-2, with 11 positions matching TRBD2. CDR1 is MGHRA and CDR2 is YSYEKL in the germline V gene. The CDR3 consists of 19 residues. V lost 3 bases, J lost 4 bases, and 13 bases stayed unmatched. The CDR3 nucleotides read TGCGCCAGCAGCCACCTACGGACTAGCGGGTTTGCCGGCACCGGGGAGCTGTTTTTT. The encoded protein is CASSHLRTSGFAGTGELFF.

The CDR3: CASSQLPGQGAETQYF. Written as DNA, the CDR3 is TGCGCCAGCAGCCAACTGCCGGGACAGGGGGCAGAGACCCAGTACTTC. The chain employs TRBV4-3 and TRBJ2-5, with 12 bases aligning to TRBD1. V shed 2 bases and J 4 bases; nucleotides not matched to a gene: 5. CDR1 LGHNA and CDR2 YSLEER come from the germline V gene. The CDR3 totals 16 residues.

The chain combines TRBV14 with TRBJ1-2; 11 bases are shared with TRBD1. This CDR3 has 23 residues. Per the germline V gene, CDR1 is SGHDN and CDR2 is FVKESK. Trimming cost V 0 bases and J 1 base; bases outside gene matches: 22. The CDR3 DNA reads TGTGCCAGCAGCCAAGATCGTAATCTCGTAGGGACAGGGGGACCCTCCCGTAACTATGGCTACACCTTC. It encodes CASSQDRNLVGTGGPSRNYGYTF.

The genes are TRBV14 and TRBJ2-7, with TRBD1 identical over 8 bases. The junction had 15 bases not matched to a gene; V was cut back by 4 bases and J by 4 bases. The V gene's germline CDR1 is SGHDN and CDR2 FVKESK. The CDR3 length is 17 residues. The CDR3 sequence is CASSPRYRTGSPYEQYF. The DNA of the CDR3 is TGTGCCAGCAGCCCCCGTTATCGGACAGGGAGCCCTTACGAGCAGTACTTC. The full variable domain, with the rest looked up from reference TRBV14 and TRBJ2-7, is EAGVTQFPSHSVIEKGQTVTLRCDPISGHDNLYWYRRVMGKEIKFLLHFVKESKQDESGMPNNRFLAERTGGTYSTLKVQPAELEDSGVYFCASSPRYRTGSPYEQYFGPGTRLTVT.

V and J are TRBV7-8 and TRBJ2-4; D possibly corresponds to TRBD2 (6 bases). Germline V gene data show CDR1 as SGHVS and CDR2 as FQNEAQ. V shed 8 bases and J shed 8 bases, with 13 bases lying between them. The CDR3 length is 12 residues. The CDR3 DNA is TGTGCCAGCCCCGAGGGAGGACACATTCAGTACTTC. This sequence encodes CASPEGGHIQYF.

V usage is TRBV19 and J usage is TRBJ1-2; D is uncertain. The CDR3 sequence is 10 residues long. V was pared by 8 bases and J by 8 bases, with 9 bases between. Germline loops: CDR1 LNHDA, CDR2 SQIVND (reference sequence). Here the CDR3 reads CASRGAGYTF. DNA of the CDR3: TGTGCCAGTCGGGGTGCGGGCTACACCTTC.

The gene calls are TRBV2 and TRBJ2-7, with a weak D call TRBD1 (5 bases). The CDR3 extends over 14 amino acids. The ends were cut back, 6 bases at V and 3 bases at J, with 15 bases in the middle. The germline CDR1 and CDR2 sequences are SNHLY and FYNNEI. The CDR3 protein is CASRGPRQIYEQYF. The CDR3, as DNA: TGTGCCAGCAGGGGGCCTCGACAGATCTACGAGCAGTACTTC.

The chain couples TRBV7-9 to TRBJ2-1, with 8 positions matching TRBD1. The V segment lost 2 bases and the J segment 7 bases; nucleotides outside the gene matches: 7. In germline, CDR1 is SEHNR, CDR2 FQNEAQ (reference sequence). The CDR3 covers 15 residues. Here the CDR3 reads CASSLQGAPWNEQFF. The CDR3 region has the DNA TGTGCCAGCAGCTTACAGGGGGCCCCGTGGAATGAGCAGTTCTTC.

V usage is TRBV4-3 and J usage is TRBJ1-1, with 9 positions matching TRBD1. Germline loops: CDR1 LGHNA, CDR2 YSLEER. The ends lost 4 bases at V and 2 bases at J; junction bases unmatched: 14. The CDR3 is made up of 18 amino acids. CDR3 nucleotides: TGCGCCAGCAGCCCGCCGGGACAGGGAGAGCGGGAAAACACTGAAGCTTTCTTT. Translation: CASSPPGQGERENTEAFF.

V is TRBV6-1 and J is TRBJ1-1; D not resolved. Germline CDR1 MNHNS, CDR2 SASEGT. V was trimmed by 8 bases and J by 3 bases, leaving 16 bases between them. The CDR3 is 14 amino acids. The CDR3 sequence: CASSRPRRHTEAFF. DNA for the CDR3: TGTGCCAGCTCGAGACCCCGCCGCCACACTGAAGCTTTCTTT.

The chain recombines TRBV6-6 with TRBJ2-5, with 8 bases that match TRBD2. CDR3 length: 14 amino acids. With V trimmed by 8 bases and J by 5 bases, 10 bases remained unmatched. Germline CDR1 MNHNY, CDR2 SVGAGI (reference sequence). The CDR3 loop reads CASGKAGVGETQYF. The CDR3 DNA is TGTGCCAGCGGTAAAGCGGGAGTGGGGGAGACCCAGTACTTC.